These T cell receptor beta chains were read from a single sample in a study of blood T cell repertoires in COVID-19. Measured with immunoSEQ multiplex PCR; TCRdb has only the in-frame clones, and not every one. The sample includes 450,000 to 600,000 clones, approximately 86% of them seen just once. The sample was PBMCs or T cells enriched from blood (not recorded which). Receptor source: a woman aged 18-30 years who had recovered from COVID-19. CDR3s include the opening cysteine and the closing phenylalanine or tryptophan. D genes are given only for firm matches. Size values are once, few and many counts, or a class for expanded clones, and some rows have none.

clone size: .; J gene: TRBJ2-5; D gene: .; V gene: TRBV28; CDR3 DNA: TGTGCCAGCGGCCCAGAGGCGGGCCCGCAGACCCAGTACTTC; CDR3 protein: CASGPEAGPQTQYF
clone size: .; J gene: TRBJ2-1; D gene: .; V gene: TRBV18; CDR3 DNA: TGTGCCAGCTCACTGGACGCGGGGGACACCCCTCCCAATGAGCAGTTCTTC; CDR3 protein: CASSLDAGDTPPNEQFF
clone size: .; J gene: TRBJ2-7; D gene: .; V gene: TRBV7-3; CDR3 DNA: TGTGCCAGCAGCTTAGATTCAGTAACCTACGAGCAGTACTTC; CDR3 protein: CASSLDSVTYEQYF
clone size: .; J gene: TRBJ1-2; D gene: .; V gene: TRBV3-1/TRBV3-2; CDR3 DNA: TGTGCCAGTACCAAACAGGGTAACTATGGCTACACCTTC; CDR3 protein: CASTKQGNYGYTF
clone size: .; J gene: TRBJ1-1; D gene: TRBD1; V gene: TRBV10-3; CDR3 DNA: TGTGCCATCAGTGAGTCCCCTCTCGACAGGGGAGACACTGAAGCTTTCTTT; CDR3 protein: CAISESPLDRGDTEAFF
clone size: once; J gene: TRBJ1-2; D gene: TRBD1; V gene: TRBV18; CDR3 DNA: TGTGCCAGCTCTCGTTACCAGGGGGAGGACTATGGCTACACCTTC; CDR3 protein: CASSRYQGEDYGYTF
clone size: .; J gene: TRBJ1-2; D gene: .; V gene: TRBV5-4; CDR3 DNA: TGTGCCAGCAGCTTGAGCACTACTACACCCTATGGCTACACCTTC; CDR3 protein: CASSLSTTTPYGYTF
clone size: .; J gene: TRBJ2-3; D gene: TRBD2; V gene: TRBV3-1/TRBV3-2; CDR3 DNA: TGTGCCAGCTTACTACTAGCGGGGGGGCCAGATACGCAGTATTTT; CDR3 protein: CASLLLAGGPDTQYF
clone size: .; J gene: TRBJ2-4; D gene: TRBD1; V gene: TRBV29-1; CDR3 DNA: TGCAGCGTTGTCCTCGGGACAGGGTCAGCCAAAAACATTCAGTACTTC; CDR3 protein: CSVVLGTGSAKNIQYF
clone size: once; J gene: TRBJ1-4; D gene: TRBD1; V gene: TRBV30; CDR3 DNA: TGTGCCTTCGGACAGGAAATTCCAACTAATGAAAAACTGTTTTTT; CDR3 protein: CAFGQEIPTNEKLFF
clone size: .; J gene: TRBJ2-7; D gene: TRBD2; V gene: TRBV3-1/TRBV3-2; CDR3 DNA: TGTGCCAGCAGCCAAAGTCAGCGGGGGGGCCTCGAGCAGTACTTC; CDR3 protein: CASSQSQRGGLEQYF
clone size: few; J gene: TRBJ2-5; D gene: TRBD1; V gene: TRBV5-1; CDR3 DNA: TGCGCCAGCAGATTTTCTACAGGGGAAGAGACCCAGTACTTC; CDR3 protein: CASRFSTGEETQYF
clone size: few; J gene: TRBJ1-2; D gene: TRBD1; V gene: TRBV30; CDR3 DNA: TGTGCCTGGAGTGACAGGGGGGAGAACTATGGCTACACCTTC; CDR3 protein: CAWSDRGENYGYTF
clone size: few; J gene: TRBJ1-2; D gene: .; V gene: TRBV3-1/TRBV3-2; CDR3 DNA: TGTGCCAGCAGCCAAGATGGGAAGGGGACACCCTATGGCTACACCTTC; CDR3 protein: CASSQDGKGTPYGYTF
clone size: few; J gene: TRBJ2-2; D gene: .; V gene: TRBV12-3/TRBV12-4; CDR3 DNA: TGTGCCAGCAGTAAATGGGGGCCCGGGGAGCTGTTTTTT; CDR3 protein: CASSKWGPGELFF
clone size: .; J gene: TRBJ1-3; D gene: .; V gene: TRBV5-1; CDR3 DNA: TGCGCCAGCAGCTTGGACCGGGGGGGAAACACCATATATTTT; CDR3 protein: CASSLDRGGNTIYF
clone size: .; J gene: TRBJ2-7; D gene: TRBD2; V gene: TRBV7-9; CDR3 DNA: TGTGCCAGCAGCCCCACGGGGGGGACCTACGAGCAGTACTTC; CDR3 protein: CASSPTGGTYEQYF
clone size: .; J gene: TRBJ2-1; D gene: TRBD2; V gene: TRBV7-6; CDR3 DNA: TGTGCCAGCAGCTCCATTGCGGGGGAGAATGAGCAGTTCTTC; CDR3 protein: CASSSIAGENEQFF
clone size: .; J gene: TRBJ2-3; D gene: TRBD1; V gene: TRBV11-2; CDR3 DNA: TGTGCCAGCAGCTTAGGGGGCAGGGGGTATAGCACAGATACGCAGTATTTT; CDR3 protein: CASSLGGRGYSTDTQYF
clone size: .; J gene: TRBJ1-1; D gene: .; V gene: TRBV5-1; CDR3 DNA: TGCGCCAGCAGCTTGAACCTAAACACTGAAGCTTTCTTT; CDR3 protein: CASSLNLNTEAFF
clone size: once; J gene: TRBJ1-1; D gene: .; V gene: TRBV2; CDR3 DNA: TGTGCCAGCAGTTCATACCAGGGTAGTGAAACTGAAGCTTTCTTT; CDR3 protein: CASSSYQGSETEAFF
clone size: once; J gene: TRBJ2-7; D gene: TRBD2; V gene: TRBV3-1/TRBV3-2; CDR3 DNA: TGTGCCAGCAGCCCCCTATTAGGGACTAGCGGGGCGTTCTCCTACGAGCAGTACTTC; CDR3 protein: CASSPLLGTSGAFSYEQYF
clone size: .; J gene: TRBJ2-7; D gene: .; V gene: TRBV7-2; CDR3 DNA: TGTGCCAGCAGCTTGGAGGGTGGCACAGCCTACGAGCAGTACTTC; CDR3 protein: CASSLEGGTAYEQYF
clone size: .; J gene: TRBJ1-1; D gene: TRBD1; V gene: TRBV3-1/TRBV3-2; CDR3 DNA: TGTGCCAGCAGCCAAACGGACAGGGGATCAGAAGCTTTCTTT; CDR3 protein: CASSQTDRGSEAFF
clone size: .; J gene: TRBJ2-1; D gene: .; V gene: TRBV30; CDR3 DNA: TGTGCCTGGAGCAGCTCCTACAATGAGCAGTTCTTC; CDR3 protein: CAWSSSYNEQFF
clone size: .; J gene: TRBJ2-7; D gene: TRBD1; V gene: TRBV2; CDR3 DNA: TGTGCCAGCAGGGCGACAGGGGGAGACTTCTACGAGCAGTACTTC; CDR3 protein: CASRATGGDFYEQYF
clone size: .; J gene: TRBJ1-1; D gene: TRBD1; V gene: TRBV18; CDR3 DNA: TGTGCCAGCTCTCCTCTGACAGGGGGAGGCACTGAAGCTTTCTTT; CDR3 protein: CASSPLTGGGTEAFF
clone size: .; J gene: TRBJ1-5; D gene: .; V gene: TRBV7-9; CDR3 DNA: TGTGCCAGCAGCCCCGAAGACAGTAGCAATCAGCCCCAGCATTTT; CDR3 protein: CASSPEDSSNQPQHF
clone size: .; J gene: TRBJ1-6; D gene: .; V gene: TRBV7-3; CDR3 DNA: TGTGCCAGCAGCTTAACGGGGGGTGGCACAGCGGATTCACCCCTCCACTTT; CDR3 protein: CASSLTGGGTADSPLHF
clone size: .; J gene: TRBJ2-7; D gene: .; V gene: TRBV19; CDR3 DNA: TGTGCCAGTAGTCTCTCCTACGAGCAGTACTTC; CDR3 protein: CASSLSYEQYF
clone size: once; J gene: TRBJ1-1; D gene: .; V gene: TRBV27; CDR3 DNA: TGTGCCAGCAGGTCATCGACAGGATTTTTCACTGAAGCTTTCTTT; CDR3 protein: CASRSSTGFFTEAFF
clone size: .; J gene: TRBJ2-3; D gene: .; V gene: TRBV24-1; CDR3 DNA: TGTGCCACCAGTCCCGCGCAGGGGATCACAGATACGCAGTATTTT; CDR3 protein: CATSPAQGITDTQYF
clone size: .; J gene: TRBJ2-3; D gene: .; V gene: TRBV19; CDR3 DNA: TGTGCCAGTAGTTCCCCCGTCTCGACAGGTGGAACAGATACGCAGTATTTT; CDR3 protein: CASSSPVSTGGTDTQYF
clone size: .; J gene: TRBJ2-3; D gene: TRBD2; V gene: TRBV7-8; CDR3 DNA: TGTGCCAGCAGCTCCCCAACGGGCGGGGGGGCAACAGATACGCAGTATTTT; CDR3 protein: CASSSPTGGGATDTQYF
clone size: .; J gene: TRBJ1-5; D gene: TRBD1; V gene: TRBV2; CDR3 DNA: TGTGCCAGCAGGACACAGGGGAACGGGCCCCAGCATTTT; CDR3 protein: CASRTQGNGPQHF
clone size: .; J gene: TRBJ2-3; D gene: .; V gene: TRBV5-6; CDR3 DNA: TGTGCCAGCAGCCGAACAGGGTCGACAGATACGCAGTATTTT; CDR3 protein: CASSRTGSTDTQYF
clone size: .; J gene: TRBJ1-5; D gene: .; V gene: TRBV6-5; CDR3 DNA: TGTGCCAGCAGACCGGACGGGGGAATTAATCAGCCCCAGCATTTT; CDR3 protein: CASRPDGGINQPQHF
clone size: .; J gene: TRBJ2-7; D gene: .; V gene: TRBV24-1; CDR3 DNA: TGTGCCACCAGAAACCACAGGGATGGGCACGAGCAGTACTTC; CDR3 protein: CATRNHRDGHEQYF